The clone carrying this TCR beta chain has only a few counts. No antigen is known for it. The sequenced patients had an expansion of CD8+CD57+ cells seen by flow cytometry. There were no patients without severe acquired aplastic anemia. This entry comes from a study of CD8+CD57+ T cells in acquired aplastic anemia. The wider study: Isolated CD4+ and CD8+ cells, once sorted, yielded DNA averaging roughly 3.2 ug.

The CDR3 has 12 residues. Germline CDR1 reads SQVTM; CDR2 reads ANQGSEA. Between the trimmed V and J ends, which lost 6 bases and 5 bases, there was a span of 10 bases. Points from the study as a whole: With respect to CD8+ Simpson's diversity, patients and controls did not differ significantly. Common to patients and controls were twenty-nine CD8+ CDR3 sequences.

CDR3 and TCR beta VDJ profiling relied on a genomic DNA template. MiXCR, run by TCRdb on the reads, gives a single entry per CDR3 protein. The sample lists hundreds of thousands of distinct CDR3 sequences; almost 50% were seen once. This chain joins TRBV29-1 and TRBJ2-2; D possibly corresponds to TRBD2 (5 bases). This TCR derives from a human donor with aplastic anemia. Sequenced sample: sorted CD4+, CD8+, or CD8+CD57+ T cells (not recorded which) from PBMCs. The CDR3 DNA sequence: TGCAGCGTAGATAGCGAGACCGGGGAGCTGTTTTTT. Amino acid sequence: CSVDSETGELFF.